This TCR beta chain was recorded in a study of blood T cell repertoires in COVID-19. Study-level information: Both acute and convalescent COVID-19 samples were obtained from the United States, Italy and Spain. Sample material is recorded as cDNA or gDNA derived from T cells, B-cell-depleted T cells, or PBMCs.

This clone was counted a few times. As processed by the authors: From reference gene primer amplification, estimates of nucleated cell counts were derived. The method was immunoSEQ multiplex PCR; TCRdb's version includes in-frame clones alone and lacks a portion of them. The D gene and trimming were derived from the DNA, and the V and J assignments and clone size from that table. The sample contains some 56,000 clones, around 88% of which appear only once. The CDR3 is made up of 14 amino acids. V lost 6 bases, J lost 7 bases, and 9 bases stayed unmatched. Germline CDR1 KGHSH, CDR2 LQKENI. The sequenced material came from peripheral blood. The V call is TRBV18, the J call TRBJ2-1, with TRBD1 matching over 7 bases. The sequence was collected from a woman aged 80 or older with acute or convalescent COVID-19. The CDR3 nucleotides read TGTGCCAGCTCCCGGGACAGTTTTCAAAATGAGCAGTTCTTC. Its protein is CASSRDSFQNEQFF.